Listed below are T cell receptor beta chains from one sample, sequenced in a study of cytomegalovirus exposure and HLA in healthy donors. Sequencing used immunoSEQ multiplex PCR; TCRdb keeps in-frame clones, though not all of them. There are just over 150,000 clones in the sample; about 85% occur only once, and around 2.1% lies in the top ten. Sequencing input: PBMCs. These TCRs come from a man in his late teens or twenties in good health and CMV-seropositive. CDR3s include the opening cysteine and the closing phenylalanine or tryptophan. D genes are given only for firm matches. Part of the rows lack a size; the others show once, few, many or a class for expanded clones.

-	TRBV5-4	TRBJ2-3	TRBD2	TGTGCCAGCACTAGCGGGGGGGCCGCAGATACGCAGTATTTT	CASTSGGAADTQYF
-	TRBV6-5	TRBJ1-1	-	TGTGCCAGCAGACATTTCAGGGGAGAGGCTTTCTTT	CASRHFRGEAFF
-	TRBV15	TRBJ1-5	-	TGTGCCACCAGCAGAGATCCCTATCAGCCCCAGCATTTT	CATSRDPYQPQHF
few	TRBV4-3	TRBJ1-6	-	TGCGCCAGCAGCCAAGATCTGGGTGGGCTGTCCTATAATTCACCCCTCCACTTT	CASSQDLGGLSYNSPLHF
-	TRBV5-1	TRBJ2-2	TRBD2	TGCGCCAGCAGCTCCGGGACTAGCGGGGGAAAGAACACCGGGGAGCTGTTTTTT	CASSSGTSGGKNTGELFF
-	TRBV30	TRBJ2-7	-	TGTGCCTGGAGCAAGAGGGTTCAGCAGTACTTC	CAWSKRVQQYF
once	TRBV18	TRBJ1-2	TRBD1	TGTGCCAGCTCACGACGGGACAGAACTAACTATGGCTACACCTTC	CASSRRDRTNYGYTF
-	TRBV6-5	TRBJ1-2	-	TGTGCCAGCAGCTACAGCGGGCGCTATGGCTACACCTTC	CASSYSGRYGYTF
few	TRBV10-3	TRBJ2-3	TRBD2	TGTGCCATCAGTTCTAGCGGGGGGAACTGGGCAAGCACAGATACGCAGTATTTT	CAISSSGGNWASTDTQYF
once	TRBV9	TRBJ2-7	TRBD1	TGTGCCAGCAGCGCGACCGGGACAGGAGTATACGAGCAGTACTTC	CASSATGTGVYEQYF
-	TRBV15	TRBJ1-2	TRBD1	TGTGCCACCAGCATTCAGGGACAGCAACCTTATGGCTACACCTTC	CATSIQGQQPYGYTF
once	TRBV4-2	TRBJ2-5	-	TGTGCCAGCAGCCAAGAAGGGGCCACGACGCAAGAGACCCAGTACTTC	CASSQEGATTQETQYF
-	TRBV7-2	TRBJ1-5	TRBD1	TGTGCCAGCCACGAGACAGGGGATAGCAATCAGCCCCAGCATTTT	CASHETGDSNQPQHF
-	TRBV7-2	TRBJ2-3	TRBD2	TGTGCCAGCAGCCAAAGGGGACTAGCGGGAACAGATACGCAGTATTTT	CASSQRGLAGTDTQYF
-	TRBV2	TRBJ2-7	TRBD2	TGTGCCAGCAGGGGGGGGACGGGGCAGTACTTC	CASRGGTGQYF
-	TRBV5-1	TRBJ1-2	TRBD1	TGCGCCAGCAGCTCAACAGGGGACTATGGCTACACCTTC	CASSSTGDYGYTF
once	TRBV23-1	TRBJ2-5	TRBD1	TGCGCCAGCAGTCAACAGGGGGCAGAGACCCAGTACTTC	CASSQQGAETQYF
-	TRBV5-7	TRBJ1-1	TRBD1	TGTGCCAGGCCAACGACAGGGGGGGAAGCTTTCTTT	CARPTTGGEAFF
-	TRBV11-2	TRBJ2-3	TRBD2	TGTGCCAGCACCAGGCAGTGGGCCGGGGGGGACACAGATACGCAGTATTTT	CASTRQWAGGDTDTQYF
-	TRBV11-2	TRBJ2-7	-	TGTGCCAGCAGCTTAGTTGGGCTAGCCCACGAGCAGTACTTC	CASSLVGLAHEQYF
-	TRBV21-1	TRBJ2-7	-	TGTGCCAGCAGCCGGGACAGGGGTTACGAGCAGTACTTC	CASSRDRGYEQYF
-	TRBV6-1	TRBJ2-3	TRBD2	TGTGCCAGCAGTGAAGCTAGCGGGGGGGCCCAAGATACGCAGTATTTT	CASSEASGGAQDTQYF
-	TRBV7-9	TRBJ2-7	-	TGTGCCAGCAGCTCCTGGGGGGTCTACGAGCAGTACTTC	CASSSWGVYEQYF
-	TRBV11-1	TRBJ1-4	TRBD1	TGTGCCAGCAGGACCGGGACAGCAACTAATGAAAAACTGTTTTTT	CASRTGTATNEKLFF
once	TRBV27	TRBJ1-1	-	TGTGCCAGCAGTTTCCGGGGTGCAGGAACTGAAGCTTTCTTT	CASSFRGAGTEAFF
few	TRBV13	TRBJ1-5	-	TGTGCCAGCAGCTTAAAGGAAGGAGGGGGCAATCAGCCCCAGCATTTT	CASSLKEGGGNQPQHF
once	TRBV7-2	TRBJ2-3	TRBD2	TGTGCCAGCAGCTCCCCAGCAGTTAGCGGGGGGTTCGGAGATACGCAGTATTTT	CASSSPAVSGGFGDTQYF
-	TRBV30	TRBJ2-4	TRBD1	TGTGCCTGGAGTGTATGGAGGACAGGGACGTTCAAAAACAGTCAGTACTTC	CAWSVWRTGTFKNSQYF
few	TRBV4-3	TRBJ2-7	-	TGCGCCAGCAGCCAGTCCCACCAGAACTACGAGCAGTACTTC	CASSQSHQNYEQYF
-	TRBV5-1	TRBJ1-2	TRBD1	TGCGCCAGCAGCGGGACAGGGGATGGCTATGGCTACACCTTC	CASSGTGDGYGYTF
-	TRBV21-1	TRBJ1-2	-	TGTGCCAGCAGCAACATACCACGGACAGCCAACTATGGCTACACCTTC	CASSNIPRTANYGYTF
once	TRBV5-6	TRBJ2-4	TRBD2	TGTGCCGGTAGCGGGGGGGCTGCCAAAAACATTCAGTACTTC	CAGSGGAAKNIQYF
-	TRBV5-1	TRBJ2-3	TRBD2	TGCGCCAGCAGCTTAGGGTCTAGCGGGCGCACAGATACGCAGTATTTT	CASSLGSSGRTDTQYF
-	TRBV7-2	TRBJ1-1	-	TGTGCCAGCAGCTTAACAGCCCTTAACACTGAAGCTTTCTTT	CASSLTALNTEAFF
-	TRBV5-1	TRBJ2-6	TRBD2	TGCGCCAGCAGCTTTCGGGCGGGAGTCTCTGGGGCCAACGTCCTGACTTTC	CASSFRAGVSGANVLTF
-	TRBV30	TRBJ2-3	TRBD2	TGTGCCTGGAGTGGGGCGGGGGGCTACACAGATACGCAGTATTTT	CAWSGAGGYTDTQYF